This T cell receptor beta chain was recorded in a study of blood T cells in healthy people across ages. Whole-study results and caveats: Lack of knowledge of donor CMV status possibly confounded expanded clonotype changes.

This clonotype was seen only a few times. The antigen is undetermined. Next came a second PCR, run for roughly 6 to 11 cycles, which used a sample-barcoded 5' primer along with a J-beta primer mix. Via MiXCR, TCRdb re-called the 5' RACE reads, giving one row per CDR3 protein. The sample lists 750,000 or so distinct CDR3 sequences; around 25% were seen once. Germline-derived CDR1 and CDR2 are SGHRS and YFSETQ. The V and J ends lost 2 bases and 5 bases, in that order; junction bases with no gene match: 12. The CDR3 extends over 17 amino acids. These data also featured in a second study, about T cells of mothers and their children. From that paper: For related and unrelated pairs alike, thymic selection shapes TCR recombination output similarly.

Sequenced: blood. The chain combines TRBV5-1 with TRBJ2-1, with 8 bases lining up with TRBD2. The sequence was collected from a boy younger than 18 in good health. DNA of the CDR3: TGCGCCAGCAGCTTTTTAGCGGGGCTTAGACCAAACAATGAGCAGTTCTTC. Protein sequence: CASSFLAGLRPNNEQFF.